One T cell receptor beta chain is described in this entry. Its antigen is as yet unknown. These data originate in a study of beta chain features in type 1 diabetes. Overall study results and limits: Moderate but significant shortening of TCRB CDR3s was recorded in all four CD4+ subsets from Type 1 diabetes patients. At VDJ recombination sites, type 1 diabetes patients had fewer insertions and more deleted nucleotides.

The CDR3 is 15 amino acids. Germline V gene data show CDR1 as SGDLS and CDR2 as YYNGEE. The junction had 2 bases not matched to a gene; V was cut back by 0 bases and J by 4 bases. Reverse transcribing all isolated RNA meant expressed TCRB transcripts were sequenced. Data came from immunoSEQ multiplex PCR; TCRdb stores just in-frame clones and leaves some out. The sample consists of 300,000 to 350,000 clones, less than 15% of them appearing once. V usage is TRBV9 and J usage is TRBJ2-1, with 9 bases fitting TRBD2. The sample was naive CD4+ T cells from blood. The TCR sequence derives from a woman aged 18-29 years with type 1 diabetes. Written as DNA, the CDR3 is TGTGCCAGCAGCGTAGGTGGACTAGCGTACAATGAGCAGTTCTTC. It translates to CASSVGGLAYNEQFF.